The clone carrying this T cell receptor (beta chain) has a handful of counts. Its specificity is unknown. This same CDR3 is encoded by further DNA sequences in the sample. A single heparinised draw of approximately 110 mL on average was taken per donor. CD4+ cells of the naive, central memory, regulatory and stem cell-like memory types were sorted via CD45RO/CCR7/CD25/CD127/CD95/CD27. The CDR3 has 11 residues. Trimming removed 7 bases from V and 5 bases from J, with 5 bases in between. Per germline, CDR1 MNHNY and CDR2 SVGAGI (reference sequence). This entry belongs to a study of beta chain features in type 1 diabetes. TCRB transcripts that were expressed got sequenced, as all of the isolated RNA had been reverse transcribed. Some clones are missing from TCRdb's copy, which holds only in-frame ones; the method was immunoSEQ multiplex PCR. The table lists about 220,000 clones, about a tenth of them singletons.

Study results and caveats: Sampled from patients, naive, central memory and Treg TCRB repertoires appeared more similar than those sampled from healthy donors. TCRB CDR3s from Type 1 diabetes patients were moderately but significantly shorter in all four CD4+ subsets.

The sequenced sample consisted of central memory CD4+ T cells from blood. The clonotype comes from a man between 18 and 35 years old in good health. V is TRBV6-6 and J is TRBJ2-2; no clear D. The DNA for the CDR3 is TGTGCCAGCACCTGGACCGGGGAGCTGTTTTTT. It codes for CASTWTGELFF.